This T cell receptor beta chain comes out of a study of T-cell memory formation after mild COVID-19. Background on the study: Largely, the TCR clusters proved donor specific. Study-level points and caveats: Clones that got smaller from day 15 to 85 had even CD4/CD8, while clones growing later tipped toward CD4+. CD8+ contracting clones occupied EMRA, while CD4+ ones occupied mainly CM and EM.

TCRdb re-derived calls from the 5' RACE reads in MiXCR, one entry per CDR3 protein. The repertoire consists of 300,000 to 400,000 distinct CDR3 sequences, with about a sixth occurring once and the leading ten covering approximately 20%. CDR1 and CDR2 from the germline V gene are MNHEY and SVGAGI. The ends were cut back, 3 bases at V and 5 bases at J, with 8 bases in the middle. The CDR3 has 13 amino acids. This clonotype was recorded many times. Its antigen is not identified. The sequence was collected from a man between 18 and 35 years old who had mild COVID-19 (a few samples of this study predate the infection). Cell type and time point are not known. The V call is TRBV6-5, the J call TRBJ2-1; the D gene is possibly TRBD1 (5 bases). Sequencing used PBMCs or a T cell subset sorted from them (not recorded which). The CDR3 sequence: CASSYQGHNEQFF. CDR3 coding DNA: TGTGCCAGCAGTTATCAGGGTCACAATGAGCAGTTCTTC.